The rows below give T cell receptor beta chains drawn from one sample of a study of CD8 T cells in Susac syndrome. MiXCR, applied by TCRdb to the immunoSEQ multiplex PCR reads, yields one record per CDR3 protein. The repertoire holds 150,000 to 200,000 distinct CDR3 sequences, with approximately 94% as singletons. Source material: CD4+ T cells from PBMCs. These receptors originate from a human donor with Susac syndrome. CDR3s include the opening cysteine and the closing phenylalanine or tryptophan. Fields, in order: D gene, J gene, clone size, V gene, CDR3 protein. D genes are given only for firm matches. The size entry is marked missing in some rows and otherwise reads once, few, many or a size class.

>TRBD2|TRBJ2-5|once|TRBV6-1
CASTPRVLRGAGETQYF
>-|TRBJ2-2|-|TRBV11-2
CASSLVEANTGELFF
>-|TRBJ2-5|-|TRBV20-1
CSAQYQETQYF
>-|TRBJ1-1|-|TRBV6-5
CASSPEGGGDPEAFF
>TRBD2|TRBJ2-1|-|TRBV12-3/TRBV12-4
CASSSGTRDNEQFF
>-|TRBJ2-7|-|TRBV5-4
CASSRLGQSYEQYF
>TRBD2|TRBJ2-3|-|TRBV11-2
CASSPRLAYTDTQYF
>-|TRBJ2-3|-|TRBV30
CAWSPGTDTQYF
>-|TRBJ1-1|-|TRBV6-5
CASSYGGTDTEAFF
>-|TRBJ1-4|-|TRBV7-9
CASSLGQTDLNEKLFF
>TRBD1|TRBJ2-1|-|TRBV20-1
CSARPSQGVYNEQFF
>-|TRBJ2-2|-|TRBV21-1
CASRPTHIGYTGELFF
>-|TRBJ1-2|-|TRBV12-3/TRBV12-4
CASSSEGRPHTF
>TRBD2|TRBJ2-5|-|TRBV20-1
CSASSGTSGQETQYF